Listed below are T cell receptor beta chains from one sample, sequenced in a study of blood T cell repertoires in COVID-19. The protocol was immunoSEQ multiplex PCR, while the TCRdb copy is restricted to in-frame clones and leaves out a portion. The profile shows about 250,000 clones, around 88% of them singletons. Material for sequencing was PBMCs or T cells enriched from blood (not recorded which). All receptors come from a man in his forties who had recovered from COVID-19. Both conserved end residues are part of each CDR3. The D gene is left open where the match is weak. Size tells how often a clone was seen (once, few, many) or the class of an expanded clone, and some rows leave it out.

NA | TRBD2 | TRBJ2-1 | TRBV7-7 | CASSPTSGGGYNEQFF | TGTGCTAGCAGCCCGACTAGCGGGGGGGGATACAATGAGCAGTTCTTC
NA | NA | TRBJ1-4 | TRBV7-9 | CASSLAVALFNEKLFF | TGTGCCAGCAGCCTAGCCGTCGCCCTATTTAATGAAAAACTGTTTTTT
NA | TRBD1 | TRBJ2-7 | TRBV7-3 | CASSRDRGYEQYF | TGTGCCAGCAGCCGGGACAGGGGCTACGAGCAGTACTTC
NA | NA | TRBJ1-2 | TRBV6-5 | CASSTGSGYGYTF | TGTGCCAGCAGTACAGGGTCTGGCTATGGCTACACCTTC
NA | NA | TRBJ2-2 | TRBV9 | CASSARDGELFF | TGTGCCAGCAGCGCCAGGGACGGGGAGCTGTTTTTT
few | NA | TRBJ1-2 | TRBV7-9 | CASSLSNYGYTF | TGTGCCAGCAGCTTAAGCAACTATGGCTACACCTTC
NA | NA | TRBJ1-6 | TRBV29-1 | CSVGQENSPLHF | TGCAGCGTTGGCCAGGAAAATTCACCCCTCCACTTT
NA | NA | TRBJ2-7 | TRBV7-3 | CASSLHGTGYEQYF | TGTGCCAGCAGCTTACACGGTACGGGATACGAGCAGTACTTC
few | NA | TRBJ2-3 | TRBV5-1 | CASSIGWDTGTDTQYF | TGCGCCAGCAGCATTGGATGGGACACCGGGACAGATACGCAGTATTTT
NA | TRBD2 | TRBJ2-7 | TRBV6-2/TRBV6-3 | CASSLTLAGGQQYF | TGTGCCAGCAGTTTAACTCTAGCGGGGGGCCAGCAGTACTTC
NA | NA | TRBJ2-7 | TRBV28 | CASSSLYEQYF | TGTGCCAGCAGTTCCCTATACGAGCAGTACTTC
NA | NA | TRBJ1-1 | TRBV3-1/TRBV3-2 | CASSPHPTVNTEAFF | TGTGCCAGCAGCCCGCACCCGACAGTGAACACTGAAGCTTTCTTT
NA | TRBD1 | TRBJ1-1 | TRBV5-6 | CASSLVGDRWSTEAFF | TGTGCCAGCAGCTTGGTTGGGGACAGGTGGAGCACTGAAGCTTTCTTT
once | NA | TRBJ1-5 | TRBV3-1/TRBV3-2 | CASSPDLYQPQHF | TGTGCCAGCAGCCCAGACCTTTATCAGCCCCAGCATTTT
NA | NA | TRBJ2-7 | TRBV28 | CASSFVDRHLTYEQYF | TGTGCCAGCAGTTTCGTGGACAGACATCTCACCTACGAGCAGTACTTC
NA | NA | TRBJ1-5 | TRBV7-2 | CASSANAGNQPQHF | TGTGCCAGCAGCGCAAATGCAGGCAATCAGCCCCAGCATTTT
NA | NA | TRBJ2-7 | TRBV19 | CASSIVHPTGPYEQYF | TGTGCCAGTAGTATAGTTCACCCGACAGGCCCCTACGAGCAGTACTTC
NA | NA | TRBJ1-5 | TRBV21-1 | CASSPWAPDRGANQPQHF | TGTGCCAGCAGCCCTTGGGCCCCGGACAGGGGTGCCAACCAGCCCCAGCATTTT
NA | TRBD2 | TRBJ2-3 | TRBV6-5 | CASSYSPSGSTDTQYF | TGTGCCAGCAGTTACTCGCCTAGCGGGAGCACAGATACGCAGTATTTT
NA | NA | TRBJ1-5 | TRBV15 | CATSRALTENNQPQHF | TGTGCCACCAGCAGAGCCCTGACAGAAAACAATCAGCCCCAGCATTTT
NA | NA | TRBJ1-1 | TRBV25-1 | CASSVGLHGRSKAFF | TGTGCCAGCAGTGTAGGACTCCACGGGAGAAGTAAAGCTTTCTTT
NA | TRBD1 | TRBJ2-2 | TRBV7-6 | CASSLRPGQGSPGELFF | TGTGCCAGCAGCTTAAGGCCGGGACAGGGTTCGCCCGGGGAGCTGTTTTTT
NA | NA | TRBJ1-3 | TRBV3-1/TRBV3-2 | CASSQESGADISGNTIYF | TGTGCCAGCAGCCAAGAGTCAGGGGCCGATATCTCTGGAAACACCATATATTTT
NA | TRBD1 | TRBJ1-4 | TRBV18 | CASSPDQGGNEKLFF | TGTGCCAGCTCACCAGATCAGGGGGGAAATGAAAAACTGTTTTTT
NA | TRBD2 | TRBJ2-1 | TRBV7-2 | CASSFPLTSGVGHEQFF | TGTGCCAGCAGCTTCCCCCTGACTAGCGGGGTCGGGCATGAGCAGTTCTTC
NA | TRBD2 | TRBJ2-3 | TRBV18 | CASSRDPSGSTDTQYF | TGTGCCAGCTCACGCGACCCTAGCGGGAGCACAGATACGCAGTATTTT
NA | TRBD1 | TRBJ1-2 | TRBV5-6 | CASSFPTRQGYFNGYTF | TGTGCCAGCAGCTTTCCTACCCGACAGGGTTATTTTAATGGCTACACCTTC